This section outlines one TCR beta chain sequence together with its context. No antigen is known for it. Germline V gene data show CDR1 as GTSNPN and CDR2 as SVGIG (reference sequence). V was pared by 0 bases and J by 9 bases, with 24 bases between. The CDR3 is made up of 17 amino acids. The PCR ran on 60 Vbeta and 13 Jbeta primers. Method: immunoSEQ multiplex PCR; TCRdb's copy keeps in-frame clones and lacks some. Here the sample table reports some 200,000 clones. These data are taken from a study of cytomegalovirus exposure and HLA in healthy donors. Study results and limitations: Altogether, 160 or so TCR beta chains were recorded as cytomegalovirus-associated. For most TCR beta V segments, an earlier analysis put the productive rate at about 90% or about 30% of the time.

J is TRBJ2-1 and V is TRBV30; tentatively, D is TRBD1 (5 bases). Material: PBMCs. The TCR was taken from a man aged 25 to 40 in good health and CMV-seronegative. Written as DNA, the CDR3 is TGTGCCTGGAGTGTACGGGTAGACAGTTGGTATTTCACTGAGCAGTTCTTC. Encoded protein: CAWSVRVDSWYFTEQFF. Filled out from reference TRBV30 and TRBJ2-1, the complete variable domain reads SQTIHQWPATLVQPVGSPLSLECTVEGTSNPNLYWYRQAAGRGLQLLFYSVGIGQISSEVPQNLSASRPQDRQFILSSKKLLLSDSGFYLCAWSVRVDSWYFTEQFFGPGTRLTVL.